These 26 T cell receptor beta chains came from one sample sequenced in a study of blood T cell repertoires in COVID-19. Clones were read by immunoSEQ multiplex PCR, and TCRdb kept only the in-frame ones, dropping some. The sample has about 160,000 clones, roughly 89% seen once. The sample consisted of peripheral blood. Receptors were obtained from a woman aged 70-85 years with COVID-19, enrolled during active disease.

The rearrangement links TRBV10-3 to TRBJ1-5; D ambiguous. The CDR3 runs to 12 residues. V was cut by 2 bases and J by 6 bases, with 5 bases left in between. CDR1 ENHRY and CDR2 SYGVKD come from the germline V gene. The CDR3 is CAISETGQPQHF. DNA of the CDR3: TGTGCCATCAGTGAGACGGGTCAGCCCCAGCATTTT.

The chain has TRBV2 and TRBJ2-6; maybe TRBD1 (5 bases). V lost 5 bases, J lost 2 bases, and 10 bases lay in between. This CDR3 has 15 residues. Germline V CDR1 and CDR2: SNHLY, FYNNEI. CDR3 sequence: CASSKDMTGANVLTF. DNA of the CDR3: TGTGCCAGCAGTAAGGACATGACTGGGGCCAACGTCCTGACTTTC.

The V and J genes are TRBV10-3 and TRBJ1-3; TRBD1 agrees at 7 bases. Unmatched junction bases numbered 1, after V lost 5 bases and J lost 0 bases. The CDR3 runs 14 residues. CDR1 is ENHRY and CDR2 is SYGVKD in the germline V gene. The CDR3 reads CAISWDSSGNTIYF. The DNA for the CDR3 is TGTGCCATCAGTTGGGACAGCTCTGGAAACACCATATATTTT.

The CDR3 spells CASSPNRDQPQHF. In DNA, the CDR3 is TGTGCCAGCAGCCCGAACAGGGATCAGCCCCAGCATTTT. The chain employs TRBV11-2 and TRBJ1-5, with TRBD1 as a possible D gene (6 bases). The CDR3 runs to 13 residues. Germline CDR1 and CDR2: SGHAT and FQNNGV. V lost 5 bases and J 5 bases, leaving 10 bases between the germline ends.

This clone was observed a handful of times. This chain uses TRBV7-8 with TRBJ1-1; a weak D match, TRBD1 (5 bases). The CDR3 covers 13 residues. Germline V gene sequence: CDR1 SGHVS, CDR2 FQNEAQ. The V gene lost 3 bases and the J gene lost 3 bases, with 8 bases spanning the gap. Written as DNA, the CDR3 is TGTGCCAGCAGCTTTAGCAGGGACACTGAAGCTTTCTTT. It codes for CASSFSRDTEAFF.

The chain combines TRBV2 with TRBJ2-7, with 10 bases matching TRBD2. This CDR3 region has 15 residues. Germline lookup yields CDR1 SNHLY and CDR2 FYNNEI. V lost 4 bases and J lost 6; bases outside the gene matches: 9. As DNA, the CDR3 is TGTGCCAGCAGTGGACTAAGCGGGGGGGCCATCGAGCAGTACTTC. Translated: CASSGLSGGAIEQYF. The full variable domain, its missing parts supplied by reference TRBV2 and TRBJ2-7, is EPEVTQTPSHQVTQMGQEVILRCVPISNHLYFYWYRQILGQKVEFLVSFYNNEISEKSEIFDDQFSVERPDGSNFTLKIRSTKLEDSAMYFCASSGLSGGAIEQYFGPGTRLTVT.

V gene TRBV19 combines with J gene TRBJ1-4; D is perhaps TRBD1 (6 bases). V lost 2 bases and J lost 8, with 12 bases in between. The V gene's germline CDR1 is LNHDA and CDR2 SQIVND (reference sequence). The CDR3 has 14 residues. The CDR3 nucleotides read TGTGCCAGTAGTATAACAGGGCAAGGGGAAAAACTGTTTTTT. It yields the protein CASSITGQGEKLFF.

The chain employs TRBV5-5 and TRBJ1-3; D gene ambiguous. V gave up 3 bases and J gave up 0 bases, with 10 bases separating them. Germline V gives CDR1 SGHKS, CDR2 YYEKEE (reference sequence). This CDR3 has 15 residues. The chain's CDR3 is CASSWETASGNTIYF. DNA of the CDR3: TGTGCCAGCAGCTGGGAGACTGCCTCTGGAAACACCATATATTTT.

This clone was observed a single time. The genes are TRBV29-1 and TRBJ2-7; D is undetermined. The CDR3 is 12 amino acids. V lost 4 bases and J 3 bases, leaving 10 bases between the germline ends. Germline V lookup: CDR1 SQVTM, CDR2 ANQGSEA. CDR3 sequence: CSVGGNFYEQYF. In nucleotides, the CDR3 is TGCAGCGTTGGAGGCAACTTCTACGAGCAGTACTTC.

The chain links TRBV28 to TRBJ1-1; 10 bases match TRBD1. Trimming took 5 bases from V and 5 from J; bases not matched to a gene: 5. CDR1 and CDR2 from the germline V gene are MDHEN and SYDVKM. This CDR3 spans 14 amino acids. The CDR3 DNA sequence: TGTGCCAGCAGTCGACAGGGGGCCATTACTGAAGCTTTCTTT. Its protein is CASSRQGAITEAFF.

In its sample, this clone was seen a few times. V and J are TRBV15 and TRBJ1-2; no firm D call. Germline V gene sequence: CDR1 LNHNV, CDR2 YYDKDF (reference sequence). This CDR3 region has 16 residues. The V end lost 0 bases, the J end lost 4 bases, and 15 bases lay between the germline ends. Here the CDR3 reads CATSRDLRASSYGYTF. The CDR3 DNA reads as TGTGCCACCAGCAGAGATTTGCGGGCCTCCTCCTATGGCTACACCTTC.

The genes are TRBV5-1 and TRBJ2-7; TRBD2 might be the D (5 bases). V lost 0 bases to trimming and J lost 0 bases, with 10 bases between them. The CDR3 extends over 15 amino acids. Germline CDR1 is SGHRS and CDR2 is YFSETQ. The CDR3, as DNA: TGCGCCAGCAGCTTGGAGGCGGGTAGCTCCTACGAGCAGTACTTC. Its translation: CASSLEAGSSYEQYF.

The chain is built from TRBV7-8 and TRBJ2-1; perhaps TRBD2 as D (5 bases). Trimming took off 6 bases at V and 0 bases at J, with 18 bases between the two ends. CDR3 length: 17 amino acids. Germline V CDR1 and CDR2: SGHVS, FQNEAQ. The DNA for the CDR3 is TGTGCCAGCAGAAGCGGACTCCCCCTGAGCTCCTACAATGAGCAGTTCTTC. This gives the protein CASRSGLPLSSYNEQFF.

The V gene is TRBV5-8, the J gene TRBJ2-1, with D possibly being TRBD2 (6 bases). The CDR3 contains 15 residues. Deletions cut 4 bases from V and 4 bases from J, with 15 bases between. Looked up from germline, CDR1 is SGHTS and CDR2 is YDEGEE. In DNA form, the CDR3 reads TGTGCCAGCAGCCTTCGGCCTAGCGTTTACAATGAGCAGTTCTTC. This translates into CASSLRPSVYNEQFF.

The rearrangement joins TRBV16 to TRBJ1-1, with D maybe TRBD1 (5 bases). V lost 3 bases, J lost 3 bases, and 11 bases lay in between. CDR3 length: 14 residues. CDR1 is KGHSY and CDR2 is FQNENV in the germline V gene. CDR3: CASSQSGADTEAFF. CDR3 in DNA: TGTGCCAGCAGCCAGAGTGGGGCCGACACTGAAGCTTTCTTT. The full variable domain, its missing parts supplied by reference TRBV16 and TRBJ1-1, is GEEVAQTPKHLVRGEGQKAKLYCAPIKGHSYVFWYQQVLKNEFKFLISFQNENVFDETGMPKERFSAKCLPNSPCSLEIQATKLEDSAVYFCASSQSGADTEAFFGQGTRLTVV.

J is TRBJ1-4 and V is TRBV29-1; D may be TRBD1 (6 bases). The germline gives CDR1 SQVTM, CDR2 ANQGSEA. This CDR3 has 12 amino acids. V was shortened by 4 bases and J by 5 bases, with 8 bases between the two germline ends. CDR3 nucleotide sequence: TGCAGCGTTGCAGGGGTAAATGAAAAACTGTTTTTT. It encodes CSVAGVNEKLFF.

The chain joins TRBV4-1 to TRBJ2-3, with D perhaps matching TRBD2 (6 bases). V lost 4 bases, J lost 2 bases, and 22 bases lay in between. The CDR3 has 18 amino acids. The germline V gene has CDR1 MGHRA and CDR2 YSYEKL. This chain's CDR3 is CASSPTGMGRGYTDTQYF. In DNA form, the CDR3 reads TGCGCCAGCAGCCCAACGGGGATGGGACGGGGGTACACAGATACGCAGTATTTT.

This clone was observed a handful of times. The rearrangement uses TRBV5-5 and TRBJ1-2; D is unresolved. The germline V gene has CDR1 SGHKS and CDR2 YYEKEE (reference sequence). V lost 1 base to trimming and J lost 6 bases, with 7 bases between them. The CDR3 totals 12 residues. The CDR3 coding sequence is TGTGCCAGCAGCTTGTCCCAGGATGGCTACACCTTC. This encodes CASSLSQDGYTF.

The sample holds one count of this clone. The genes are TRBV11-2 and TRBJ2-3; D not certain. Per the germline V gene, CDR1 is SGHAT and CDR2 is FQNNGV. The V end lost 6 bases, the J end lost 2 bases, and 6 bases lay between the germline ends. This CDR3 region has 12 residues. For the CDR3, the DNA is TGTGCCAGCAGTTACATCACAGATACGCAGTATTTT. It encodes CASSYITDTQYF.

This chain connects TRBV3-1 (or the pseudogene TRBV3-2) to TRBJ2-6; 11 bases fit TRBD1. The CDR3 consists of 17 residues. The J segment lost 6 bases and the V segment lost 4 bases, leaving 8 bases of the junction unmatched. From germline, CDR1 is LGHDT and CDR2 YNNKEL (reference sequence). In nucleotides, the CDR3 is TGTGCCAGCAGCCTCGGGTGGACAGGGGGCTCGGCCAACGTCCTGACTTTC. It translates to CASSLGWTGGSANVLTF.

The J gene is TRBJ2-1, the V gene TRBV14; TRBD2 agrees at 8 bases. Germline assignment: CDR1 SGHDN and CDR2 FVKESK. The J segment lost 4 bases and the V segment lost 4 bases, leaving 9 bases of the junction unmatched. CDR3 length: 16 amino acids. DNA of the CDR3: TGTGCCAGCAGCCTCACCCCGGGGGGGCTTTACAATGAGCAGTTCTTC. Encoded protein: CASSLTPGGLYNEQFF.

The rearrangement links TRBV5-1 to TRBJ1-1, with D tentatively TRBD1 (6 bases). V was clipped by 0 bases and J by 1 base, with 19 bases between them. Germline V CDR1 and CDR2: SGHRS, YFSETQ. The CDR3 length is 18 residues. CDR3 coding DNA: TGCGCCAGCAGCTTGGAGGGTATAGGGGGACAACCGAACACTGAAGCTTTCTTT. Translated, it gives CASSLEGIGGQPNTEAFF.

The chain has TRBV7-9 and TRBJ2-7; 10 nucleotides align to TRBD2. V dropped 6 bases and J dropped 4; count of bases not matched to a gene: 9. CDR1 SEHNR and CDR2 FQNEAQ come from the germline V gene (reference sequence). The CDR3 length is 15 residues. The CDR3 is CASSPGLAVVYEQYF. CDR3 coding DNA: TGTGCCAGCAGTCCTGGACTAGCGGTCGTGTACGAGCAGTACTTC. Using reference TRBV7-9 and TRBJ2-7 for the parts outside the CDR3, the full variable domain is DTGVSQNPRHKITKRGQNVTFRCDPISEHNRLYWYRQTLGQGPEFLTYFQNEAQLEKSRLLSDRFSAERPKGSFSTLEIQRTEQGDSAMYLCASSPGLAVVYEQYFGPGTRLTVT.

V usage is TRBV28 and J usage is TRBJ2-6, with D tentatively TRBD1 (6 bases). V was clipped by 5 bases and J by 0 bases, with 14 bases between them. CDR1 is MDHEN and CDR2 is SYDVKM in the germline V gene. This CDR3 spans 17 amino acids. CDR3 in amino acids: CASSRTGYNSGANVLTF. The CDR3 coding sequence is TGTGCCAGCAGTAGAACAGGGTACAACTCTGGGGCCAACGTCCTGACTTTC. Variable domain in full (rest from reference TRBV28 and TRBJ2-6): DVKVTQSSRYLVKRTGEKVFLECVQDMDHENMFWYRQDPGLGLRLIYFSYDVKMKEKGDIPEGYSVSREKKERFSLILESASTNQTSMYLCASSRTGYNSGANVLTFGAGSRLTVL.

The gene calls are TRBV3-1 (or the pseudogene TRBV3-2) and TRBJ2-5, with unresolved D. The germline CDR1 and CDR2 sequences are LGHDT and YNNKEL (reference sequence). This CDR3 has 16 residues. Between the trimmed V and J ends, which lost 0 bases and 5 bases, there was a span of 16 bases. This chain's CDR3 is CASSQDVTTGRETQYF. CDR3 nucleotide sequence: TGTGCCAGCAGCCAAGATGTGACGACCGGCAGGGAGACCCAGTACTTC.

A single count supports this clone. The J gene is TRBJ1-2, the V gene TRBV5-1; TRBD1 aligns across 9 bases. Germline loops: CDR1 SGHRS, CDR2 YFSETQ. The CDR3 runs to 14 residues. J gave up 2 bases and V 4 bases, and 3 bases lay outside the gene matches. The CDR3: CASSAGTGNYGYTF. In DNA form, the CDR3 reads TGCGCCAGCAGCGCCGGGACAGGGAACTATGGCTACACCTTC.